This T cell receptor beta chain comes out of a study of OX40 agonist ivuxolimab in advanced cancers. With respect to this clone: The antigen remains unidentified.

Whole-study findings and limits: There was clonal expansion of CD4+ and CD8+ blood T cells by week 6 at 0.1 to 3.0 mg/kg. Near-lowest levels of clonal expansion characterized partial responders at 0.1-3.0 mg/kg.

Looked up from germline, CDR1 is SGHTA and CDR2 is FQGNSA. V lost 5 bases and J 10 bases, leaving 12 bases between the germline ends. The CDR3 loop spans 12 amino acids. Profiled with immunoSEQ multiplex PCR; TCRdb holds only in-frame clones, not every one. The sample yields some 58,000 clones, roughly 80% seen once. The sequence derives from an adult with an advanced solid tumor such as melanoma, head and neck, liver or kidney cancer. V gene TRBV7-2 combines with J gene TRBJ2-1; D perhaps matches TRBD1 (5 bases). The specimen comprised CD4+ or CD8+ T cells sorted from blood, sampled in a trial of the OX40 agonist ivuxolimab. The CDR3 region has the DNA TGTGCCAGCAGCCAGGGCCGGGCCGAGCAGTTCTTC. Its translation: CASSQGRAEQFF.